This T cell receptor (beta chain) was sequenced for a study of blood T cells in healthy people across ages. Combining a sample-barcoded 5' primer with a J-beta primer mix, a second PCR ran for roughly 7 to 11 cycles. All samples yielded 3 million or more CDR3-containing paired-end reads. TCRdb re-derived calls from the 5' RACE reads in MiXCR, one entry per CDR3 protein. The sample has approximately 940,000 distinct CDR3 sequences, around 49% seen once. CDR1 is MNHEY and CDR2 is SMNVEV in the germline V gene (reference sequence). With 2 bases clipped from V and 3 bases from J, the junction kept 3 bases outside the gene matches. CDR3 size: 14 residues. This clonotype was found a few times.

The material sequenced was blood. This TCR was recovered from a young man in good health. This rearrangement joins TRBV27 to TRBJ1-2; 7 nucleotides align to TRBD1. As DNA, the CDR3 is TGTGCCAGCAGTTTAGACAGGGACCACTATGGCTACACCTTC. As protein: CASSLDRDHYGYTF.